This entry is about one T cell receptor (beta chain). This entry is derived from a study of T cell changes during pregnancy in multiple sclerosis. Per germline, CDR1 SNHLY and CDR2 FYNNEI. V lost 9 bases to trimming and J lost 6 bases; unmatched junction nucleotides: 5. The CDR3 covers 13 residues. This table comes from immunoSEQ multiplex PCR, and its TCRdb copy is limited to in-frame clones, with some not included. The table records about 38,000 clones, 85% to 95% of them present only once. This chain joins TRBV2 and TRBJ2-7; 13 bases are shared with TRBD2. Here the sequenced sample was CD8+ T cells from peripheral blood mononuclear cells, taken in the third trimester of pregnancy. The sequence was collected from a female donor with multiple sclerosis, enrolled in a pregnancy study. The CDR3 reads CARGTSGEGEQYF. In DNA, the CDR3 is TGTGCCAGGGGGACTAGCGGGGAGGGCGAGCAGTACTTC.